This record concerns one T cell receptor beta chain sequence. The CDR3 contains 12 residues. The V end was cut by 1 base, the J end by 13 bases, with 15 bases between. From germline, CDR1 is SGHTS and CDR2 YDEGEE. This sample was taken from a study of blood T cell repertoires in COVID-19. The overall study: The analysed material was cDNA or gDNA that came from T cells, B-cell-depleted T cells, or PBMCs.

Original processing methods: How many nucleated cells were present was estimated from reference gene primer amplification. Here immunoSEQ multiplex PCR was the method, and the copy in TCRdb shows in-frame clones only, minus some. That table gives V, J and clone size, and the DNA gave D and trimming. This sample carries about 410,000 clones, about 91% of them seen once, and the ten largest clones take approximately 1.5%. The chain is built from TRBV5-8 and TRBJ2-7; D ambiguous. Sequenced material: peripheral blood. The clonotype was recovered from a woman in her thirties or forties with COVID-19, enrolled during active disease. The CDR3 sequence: CASSLLLTRNYF. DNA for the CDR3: TGTGCCAGCAGCTTGCTCCTGACTCGTAATTACTTC.